Listed below are T cell receptor beta chains from one sample, sequenced in a study of blood T cell repertoires in COVID-19. Assay: immunoSEQ multiplex PCR; the TCRdb copy retains only in-frame clones and omits some. The data show a few hundred thousand clones, about 89% seen once. Sequenced sample: peripheral blood. These receptors came from a woman in her 40s who had recovered from COVID-19. CDR3s include the opening cysteine and the closing phenylalanine or tryptophan. Fields, in order: V gene, CDR3 protein.

>TRBV18
CASSPGDWGSNEQFF
>TRBV5-1
CASSLAGQGSNQPQHF
>TRBV27
CASSSRAGRGMNTEAFF
>TRBV24-1
CATSDPPGPTSTTGELFF
>TRBV7-9
CASSTGQGGETQYF
>TRBV6-1
CASSEAGQDYGYTF
>TRBV30
CAWSFGGARQPQHF
>TRBV9
CASSASSEDSVTGYGYTF
>TRBV30
CAGPDGAGGRSYEQYF
>TRBV28
CASSMFRGAGNIQYF
>TRBV19
CATLPGDRANTGELFF
>TRBV18
CASSPTAGGLHNEQFF
>TRBV4-1
CASSQVTGNNEQFF
>TRBV5-1
CASSAIAGDAYNEQFF
>TRBV11-3
CASSSAARTGGGQETQYF
>TRBV28
CASRQGGIDQPQHF
>TRBV6-5
CASSGTSGKVEQFF
>TRBV4-1
CASSQVHQTTNEKLFF
>TRBV6-5
CASLGTSGTTDTQYF
>TRBV6-5
CASSYSISGSYEQYF
>TRBV23-1
CASRRDRGQQYF
>TRBV27
CASSGRGASGTYEQYF
>TRBV5-6
CASSLVGSGEYNEQFF
>TRBV18
CASSPTLAGAHEQYF
>TRBV2
CASSETSESYNEQFF
>TRBV27
CASSFWGGQGASGSGYTF
>TRBV5-1
CASSLARFEQFF
>TRBV12-3/TRBV12-4
CASSFTVNTEAFF
>TRBV12-5
CASGWKGLAGVYEQFF
>TRBV11-3
CASSPGLAGSTDTQYF
>TRBV6-5
CASRRDSNQPQHF
>TRBV7-8
CASSLGTSNNEQFF
>TRBV10-3
CAISGEPGSYTYEQYF
>TRBV6-5
CATLRSGTTGELFF
>TRBV12-5
CASGSRPGTSSQETQYF
>TRBV6-6
CAVKGGSGDTQYF
>TRBV5-1
CASSLEAGGIAYEQYF
>TRBV4-1
CASSQDGLEKGVTQYF
>TRBV2
CASSVLAGGDEQYF
>TRBV4-1
CASSLAKGLPGQKNEKLFF
>TRBV4-1
CASSQRGVSTGELFF
>TRBV19
CASSVQGWGTEAFF
>TRBV6-1
CASSELGGVNQPQHF
>TRBV7-2
CASSSWRAASNEQFF
>TRBV3-1/TRBV3-2
CASSQEGGEKRSYEQYF
>TRBV9
CASSARQGVLNNYGYTF
>TRBV28
CASSWGGIQYEQYF
>TRBV5-1
CASSLALAGGPGTGELFF
>TRBV19
CASKTAYTEAFF
>TRBV21-1
CASSPESPSGNYNEQFF
>TRBV7-2
CASSLMGQGADTQYF
>TRBV19
CASSLRSGRANEQYF
>TRBV20-1
CSATQNEQFF
>TRBV5-4
CASSLAPLGSGVGSYEQYF
>TRBV27
CASSLQGRNEQFF